The sample holds one count of the clone carrying this TCR beta chain. No antigen is known for it. The source of the sample is a study of regulatory T cells in long-lasting Graves disease. Looking at the study overall: Antithyroid drugs had been taken under 3 months by newly diagnosed Graves' patients. Notes on the study in general: The sample size was small, and this may have reduced accuracy. TRBV28 was favored in persistent disease, as were TRBJ1-2 and TRBJ2-5.

The V end lost 2 bases, the J end lost 3 bases, and 4 bases lay between the germline ends. The germline CDR1 and CDR2 sequences are MDHEN and SYDVKM. This CDR3 is built from 13 residues. With iRepertoire HTBI primers and Arm-PCR of CDR3 regions, TCR beta libraries were built. Each CDR3 protein is one row after TCRdb ran MiXCR on the multiplex PCR reads. The sample has roughly 420,000 distinct CDR3 sequences; roughly 15% are singletons. Sample time point: newly diagnosed GD, antithyroid drugs for less than 3 months. Extracted RNA from PBMCs served as the source of the TCR library. These data were also reused for a study on T cells in Graves' hyperthyroidism and ophthalmopathy. That publication notes: TCR CDR3 underwent first-round RT-PCR with the HTBI primer set.

The clonotype comes from a woman aged 25 to 39 with Graves disease. This specimen consisted of peripheral blood mononuclear cells (PBMCs), obtained at new diagnosis, from a patient treated with antithyroid drugs. V and J are TRBV28 and TRBJ2-2; no definite D call. The CDR3 reads CASSLVYTGELFF. DNA of the CDR3: TGTGCCAGCAGTTTAGTCTACACCGGGGAGCTGTTTTTT.